This T cell receptor (beta chain) was sequenced during a study of CD4+ T cells in melanoma. Germline CDR1 reads MNHEY; CDR2 reads SMNVEV (reference sequence). This CDR3 has 13 amino acids. The V end was cut by 3 bases, the J end by 9 bases, with 12 bases between. Only in-frame clones appear in the TCRdb table, and some are missing; sequencing was by immunoSEQ multiplex PCR. Altogether more than 110,000 clones are present, approximately 91% being singletons, with the ten largest covering over 1.5%. Whole-study findings and limits: A reported correlation linked neoantigen-specific CD4+ T cells to CD8+, macrophage and B cell function. Diverse differentiation states were reported for melanoma neoantigen-specific CD4+ T cells.

As to this clone: Its specificity is not known.

The receptor was isolated from a human donor with melanoma. V usage is TRBV27 and J usage is TRBJ2-1, with D maybe TRBD2 (5 bases). In nucleotides, the CDR3 is TGTGCCAGCAGTTTCTTCCGGGGAATTGAGCAGTTCTTC. Translated, it gives CASSFFRGIEQFF.